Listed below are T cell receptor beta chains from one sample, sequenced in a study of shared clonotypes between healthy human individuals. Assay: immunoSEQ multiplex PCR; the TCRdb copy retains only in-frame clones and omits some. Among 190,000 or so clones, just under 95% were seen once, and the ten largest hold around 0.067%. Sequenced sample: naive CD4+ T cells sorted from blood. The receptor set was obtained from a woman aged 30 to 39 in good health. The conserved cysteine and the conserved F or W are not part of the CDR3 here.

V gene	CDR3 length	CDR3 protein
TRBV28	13	ASSPKRTSSYEQY
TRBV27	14	ASSTQLAGIAGELF
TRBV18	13	ASSRPGQPNEKLF
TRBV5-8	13	ASSGEQMMTYEQY
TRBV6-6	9	ASSDYTEAF
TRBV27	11	ASSPGHTDTQY
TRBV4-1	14	ASSQLPGGQTYEQY
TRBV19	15	ASSQQLDTVISYEQY
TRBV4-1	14	ASSQDVQGALGGYT
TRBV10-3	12	AISLQGAGTEAF
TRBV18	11	ASTSTTSYEQY
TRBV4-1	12	ASSQVLGRNIQY
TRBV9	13	ASSVVGGSGNTIY
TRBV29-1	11	SGWGKGGTEAF
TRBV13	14	ASSLGASGSYGEQF
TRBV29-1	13	SVALAGIKQETQY
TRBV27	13	ASSSKDRKNTEAF
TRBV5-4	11	ASLGPSTDTQY
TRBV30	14	AWSVASGRNADTQY
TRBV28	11	ASSRDRGETQY
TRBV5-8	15	ASSIKVPGAKYYEQY
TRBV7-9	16	ASSLRSRAEGGANVLT
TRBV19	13	ASSISGTGANVLT
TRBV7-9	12	ASNPGQGNYGYT
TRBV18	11	ASSPGRATEAF
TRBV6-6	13	ASSLKGLGGYEQY
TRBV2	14	ASSESGGRRTDTQY
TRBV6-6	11	ASSYAGNYGYT
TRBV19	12	ASSSDSHNSPLH
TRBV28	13	ASGTSGRTHNEQF
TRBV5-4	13	ASSLDPGLNTEAF
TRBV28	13	ASSFRGSPLGEQF
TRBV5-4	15	ASSAGGTHNAYNEQF
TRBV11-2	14	ASSLGLDRDTEKLF
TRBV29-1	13	SVGHRGQKGTEAF